Below, 23 T cell receptor beta chains from the same sample are listed, as sequenced in a study of T cell responses to AZD1222 COVID-19 vaccine. The protocol was immunoSEQ multiplex PCR, while the TCRdb copy is restricted to in-frame clones and leaves out a portion. The table records some 140,000 clones, 90% of them present only once. The starting material was peripheral blood, obtained on day 0 of AZD1222 vaccination. The source is an adult in good health.

The gene calls are TRBV9 and TRBJ2-3; 12 nucleotides line up with TRBD2. The CDR3 totals 16 residues. CDR1 and CDR2 (germline): SGDLS, YYNGEE. The V segment lost 4 bases and the J segment 0 bases; nucleotides outside the gene matches: 3. For the CDR3, the DNA is TGTGCCAGCAGCCCTGGACTAGCGGGGAGCACAGATACGCAGTATTTT. This encodes CASSPGLAGSTDTQYF.

The chain recombines TRBV19 with TRBJ1-5, with D tentatively TRBD1 (5 bases). CDR3 length: 15 amino acids. Deletions cut 0 bases from V and 5 bases from J, with 11 bases between. Germline V gives CDR1 LNHDA, CDR2 SQIVND (reference sequence). This CDR3 reads CASSIDPGRDQPQHF. The DNA for the CDR3 is TGTGCCAGTAGTATAGACCCAGGGCGGGATCAGCCCCAGCATTTT.

The rearrangement joins TRBV19 to TRBJ1-5, with 9 bases identical to TRBD1. Losses at the gene ends were 5 bases for V and 4 bases for J; bases not matched to a gene: 3. The germline CDR1 and CDR2 sequences are LNHDA and SQIVND (reference sequence). The CDR3 loop spans 14 amino acids. The CDR3 loop reads CASSADRGNQPQHF. The CDR3 DNA sequence: TGTGCCAGTAGTGCCGACAGGGGGAATCAGCCCCAGCATTTT.

The chain employs TRBV5-4 and TRBJ2-1; no clear D gene. Germline V gene data show CDR1 as SGHNT and CDR2 as YYREEE (reference sequence). The CDR3 length is 12 residues. With 1 base removed from V and 5 bases from J, the gap between germline ends came to 4 bases. CDR3 in amino acids: CASSLKHNEQFF. In DNA form, the CDR3 reads TGTGCCAGCAGCTTGAAGCACAATGAGCAGTTCTTC.

The genes are TRBV10-3 and TRBJ1-5; perhaps TRBD1 as D (6 bases). The CDR3 sequence is 17 residues long. Germline lookup yields CDR1 ENHRY and CDR2 SYGVKD. V lost 0 bases, J lost 2 bases, and 14 bases lay in between. CDR3 amino acids: CAISESGGADGNQPQHF. Written as DNA, the CDR3 is TGTGCCATCAGTGAGTCCGGGGGCGCGGATGGCAATCAGCCCCAGCATTTT.

This chain links TRBV4-3 with TRBJ2-7; TRBD1 aligns across 8 bases. Germline V gives CDR1 LGHNA, CDR2 YSLEER. Trimming took 4 bases from V and 2 from J; bases not matched to a gene: 7. The CDR3 extends over 15 amino acids. For the CDR3, the DNA is TGCGCCAGCAGCCTTCTCGGGACAGGTCCCTACGAGCAGTACTTC. Translation gives CASSLLGTGPYEQYF.

The chain joins TRBV9 to TRBJ1-1; D unresolved. The CDR3 runs to 14 residues. In germline, CDR1 is SGDLS, CDR2 YYNGEE. Trimming took 0 bases from V and 6 from J, leaving 12 bases between them. The CDR3 sequence is CASSVGSYGAEAFF. The CDR3 nucleotides read TGTGCCAGCAGCGTAGGCAGCTATGGGGCTGAAGCTTTCTTT. The full variable domain, with the rest looked up from reference TRBV9 and TRBJ1-1, is DSGVTQTPKHLITATGQRVTLRCSPRSGDLSVYWYQQSLDQGLQFLIQYYNGEERAKGNILERFSAQQFPDLHSELNLSSLELGDSALYFCASSVGSYGAEAFFGQGTRLTVV.

The V and J genes are TRBV21-1 and TRBJ1-2; the D call in the table, TRBD1, was not verified against the DNA. TRBV21-1 is a pseudogene. The CDR3 loop spans 17 amino acids. The CDR3 DNA is TGTGCCAGCAGCAAAGTCGGACAAACTGTCGCTAACTATGGCTACACCTTC. Translation gives CASSKVGQTVANYGYTF.

This chain connects TRBV7-9 to TRBJ1-5, with D hard to call. CDR1 is SEHNR and CDR2 is FQNEAQ in the germline V gene (reference sequence). The CDR3 has 14 amino acids. V lost 4 bases and J 6 bases, leaving 13 bases between the germline ends. CDR3 protein: CASSYGPGGQPQHF. DNA for the CDR3: TGTGCCAGCAGCTATGGGCCCGGAGGTCAGCCCCAGCATTTT.

The chain employs TRBV6-2 or TRBV6-3 and TRBJ2-1, with a tentative D call TRBD2 (7 bases). CDR1 MNHEY and CDR2 SVGEGT come from the germline V gene. The CDR3 has 15 residues. The V end was cut by 4 bases, the J end by 5 bases, with 15 bases between. The CDR3 reads CASSFLGGRDNEQFF. The CDR3 DNA follows: TGTGCCAGCAGTTTCCTAGGGGGGAGGGACAATGAGCAGTTCTTC.

The genes are TRBV9 and TRBJ2-1; possible D gene TRBD1, 6 bases. V was pared by 0 bases and J by 3 bases, with 10 bases between. There are 15 residues in the CDR3. Germline lookup yields CDR1 SGDLS and CDR2 YYNGEE. CDR3 protein: CASSVGQGFYNEQFF. In DNA, the CDR3 is TGTGCCAGCAGCGTAGGCCAGGGGTTCTACAATGAGCAGTTCTTC.

The V gene is TRBV5-4, the J gene TRBJ1-2; 7 positions agree with TRBD1. Germline values: CDR1 SGHNT, CDR2 YYREEE (reference sequence). This CDR3 comprises 13 residues. With 6 bases clipped from V and 2 bases from J, the junction kept 4 bases outside the gene matches. The CDR3: CASTGQTNYGYTF. Written as DNA, the CDR3 is TGTGCCAGCACGGGACAGACCAACTATGGCTACACCTTC.

The rearrangement uses TRBV7-9 and TRBJ1-2; 12 positions match TRBD1. The junction had 11 bases not matched to a gene; V was cut back by 2 bases and J by 7 bases. Germline V gene data show CDR1 as SEHNR and CDR2 as FQNEAQ (reference sequence). The CDR3 has 17 amino acids. The CDR3 DNA is TGTGCCAGCAGCTTAACTCTTGGGACAGGGGGCGAGGCTGGCTACACCTTC. It translates to CASSLTLGTGGEAGYTF. The whole variable domain, remainder taken from reference TRBV7-9 and TRBJ1-2, is DTGVSQNPRHKITKRGQNVTFRCDPISEHNRLYWYRQTLGQGPEFLTYFQNEAQLEKSRLLSDRFSAERPKGSFSTLEIQRTEQGDSAMYLCASSLTLGTGGEAGYTFGSGTRLTVV.

J is TRBJ2-1 and V is TRBV19; D unresolved. This CDR3 region has 18 residues. V was shortened by 5 bases and J by 2 bases, with 22 bases between the two germline ends. Germline CDR1 and CDR2: LNHDA and SQIVND (reference sequence). This chain's CDR3 is CASSASLGSLDPYNEQFF. Here the CDR3 DNA reads TGTGCCAGTAGTGCCTCATTAGGCTCGCTAGATCCCTACAATGAGCAGTTCTTC.

The chain combines TRBV2 with TRBJ1-4, with 10 bases fitting TRBD1. V dropped 5 bases and J dropped 8; count of bases not matched to a gene: 8. The CDR3 covers 15 residues. From germline, CDR1 is SNHLY and CDR2 FYNNEI. In DNA, the CDR3 is TGTGCCAGCAGTCGAGCCGGGACAGGGGTAGAAAAACTGTTTTTT. Its translation: CASSRAGTGVEKLFF.

V is TRBV9 and J is TRBJ2-7, with 8 bases aligning to TRBD2. This CDR3 comprises 18 residues. Per the germline V gene, CDR1 is SGDLS and CDR2 is YYNGEE. V shed 2 bases, J shed 4 bases, and the junction held 17 bases outside the gene matches. In DNA, the CDR3 is TGTGCCAGCAGCGTTCATTCGGGGGGGTTTGGCCTTGGTTACGAGCAGTACTTC. This sequence encodes CASSVHSGGFGLGYEQYF.

This chain connects TRBV7-2 to TRBJ1-2; 7 bases line up with TRBD1. Germline-derived CDR1 and CDR2 are SGHTA and FQGNSA. The CDR3 has 13 residues. After removal of 6 bases from V and 3 bases from J, the junction contained 4 bases not matched to a gene. As DNA, the CDR3 is TGTGCCAGCAGGCGACAGGGAGACTATGGCTACACCTTC. It is translated as CASRRQGDYGYTF.

The genes are TRBV6-2 or TRBV6-3 and TRBJ2-1; possible D gene TRBD2, 5 bases. The CDR3 extends over 15 amino acids. Trimming removed 4 bases from V and 3 bases from J, with 13 bases in between. The V gene's germline CDR1 is MNHEY and CDR2 SVGEGT. The CDR3 DNA follows: TGTGCCAGCAGTTCAATAAGCGGCCTCTACAATGAGCAGTTCTTC. It is translated as CASSSISGLYNEQFF.

The rearrangement joins TRBV3-1 (or the pseudogene TRBV3-2) to TRBJ2-7, with D possibly called TRBD1 or TRBD2 (5 bases each). Trimming cost V 1 base and J 4 bases, with 11 bases left between them. The CDR3 is 14 amino acids. Germline CDR1 and CDR2: LGHDT and YNNKEL (reference sequence). CDR3 nucleotides: TGTGCCAGCAGCCAAGGGGCAGGGAGATACGAGCAGTACTTC. Its protein is CASSQGAGRYEQYF.

The CDR3 DNA follows: TGTGCCAGCAGACAGGAAACAGGTTCTAGCTCTGGAAACACCATATATTTT. It specifies CASRQETGSSSGNTIYF. The J gene is TRBJ1-3, the V gene TRBV2, with D perhaps TRBD1 (5 bases). Germline lookup yields CDR1 SNHLY and CDR2 FYNNEI. This CDR3 is built from 17 residues. V was trimmed by 6 bases and J by 0 bases, leaving 18 bases between them.

The V call is TRBV5-4, the J call TRBJ1-2; TRBD1 matches 7 bases. The germline V gene encodes CDR1 SGHNT and CDR2 YYREEE (reference sequence). The ends lost 2 bases at V and 3 bases at J; junction bases unmatched: 1. CDR3 length: 13 residues. CDR3 sequence reads: CASSLQGYYGYTF. The CDR3 region has the DNA TGTGCCAGCAGCTTACAGGGGTACTATGGCTACACCTTC.

The chain uses TRBV19 and TRBJ1-6, with D unresolved. Trimming stripped 8 bases from V and 6 bases from J, with 14 bases between. The germline gives CDR1 LNHDA, CDR2 SQIVND (reference sequence). The CDR3 loop spans 14 amino acids. DNA for the CDR3: TGTGCCAGTGGGAAACAGTCTCCTAATTCACCCCTCCACTTT. It specifies CASGKQSPNSPLHF.

The V call is TRBV6-2 or TRBV6-3, the J call TRBJ2-1; D ambiguous. Between the trimmed V and J ends, which lost 4 bases and 9 bases, there was a span of 13 bases. The CDR3 runs 13 residues. The germline V gene encodes CDR1 MNHEY and CDR2 SVGEGT. The DNA of the CDR3 is TGTGCCAGCAGTTGGGCTTTAGGGCTTGAGCAGTTCTTC. Residues: CASSWALGLEQFF.